This T cell receptor (beta chain) comes out of a study of blood T cell repertoires in COVID-19. Study background: The cDNA or gDNA used as material had been derived from T cells, B-cell-depleted T cells, or PBMCs.

Per the original methods: Scientists estimated how many nucleated cells there were by amplifying reference gene primers. Using immunoSEQ multiplex PCR, the repertoire was profiled, and TCRdb retains in-frame clones only, with some absent. Clone size and V and J calls were adopted from that table, with D and trimming inferred from the DNA. The sample includes around 250,000 clones, approximately 85% seen only once; the top ten take less than 6.5%. Trimming removed 5 bases at V and 7 bases at J, with 17 bases between. The CDR3 totals 14 residues. The germline V gene encodes CDR1 SGHTA and CDR2 FQGNSA. The rearrangement joins TRBV7-2 to TRBJ1-1, with D hard to call. Source material: peripheral blood. This clonotype originated in a man in his fifties or sixties with active or convalescent COVID-19. In DNA, the CDR3 is TGTGCCAGCAGCACAAGTATCGTCCGCGGTGAAGCTTTCTTT. Its protein product is CASSTSIVRGEAFF.